This T cell receptor (beta chain) was captured in a study of shared clonotypes between healthy human individuals. Study results and limitations: When compared with the clonotypes that were shared by all four sorted-subset donors, the non-shared clonotypes turned out to have lower generation probabilities. Researchers sampled only blood; tissue repertoires likely differ.

The CDR3 has 14 residues. With 0 bases removed from V and 6 bases from J, the gap between germline ends came to 9 bases. Germline V gene sequence: CDR1 LGHNA, CDR2 YSLEER. Using immunoSEQ multiplex PCR, the repertoire was profiled, and TCRdb retains in-frame clones only, with some absent. Here the sample spans about 1.4 million clones, approximately 97% being singletons. Regarding this clone: No antigen is known for it.

Sequencing was carried out using naive CD4+ T cells sorted from blood. Specified subset: CD45RA+ positively selected. The chain uses TRBV4-3 and TRBJ1-5; possible D gene TRBD1, 5 bases. The TCR originated in a man aged 30 to 45 in good health. CDR3 residues: CASSQEGRRQPQHF. As DNA, the CDR3 is TGCGCCAGCAGCCAAGAGGGACGGCGTCAGCCCCAGCATTTT.